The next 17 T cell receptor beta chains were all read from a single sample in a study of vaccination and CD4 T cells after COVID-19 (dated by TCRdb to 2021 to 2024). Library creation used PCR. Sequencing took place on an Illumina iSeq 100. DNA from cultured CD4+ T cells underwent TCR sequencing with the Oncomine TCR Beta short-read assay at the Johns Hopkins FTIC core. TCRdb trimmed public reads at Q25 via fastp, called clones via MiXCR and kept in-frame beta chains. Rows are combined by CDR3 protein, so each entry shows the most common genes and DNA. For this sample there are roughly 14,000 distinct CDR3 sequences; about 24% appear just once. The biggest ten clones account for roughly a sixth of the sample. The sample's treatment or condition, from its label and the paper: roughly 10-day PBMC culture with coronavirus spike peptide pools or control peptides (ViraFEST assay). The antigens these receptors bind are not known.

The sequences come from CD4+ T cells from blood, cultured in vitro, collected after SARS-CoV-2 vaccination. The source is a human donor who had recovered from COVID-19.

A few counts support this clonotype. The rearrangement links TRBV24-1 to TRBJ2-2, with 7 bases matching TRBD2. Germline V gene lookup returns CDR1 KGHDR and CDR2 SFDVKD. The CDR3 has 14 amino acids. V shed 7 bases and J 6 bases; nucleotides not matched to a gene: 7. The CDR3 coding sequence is TGTGCCACCAGCGACGGGGGGAGGGCCGGGGAGCTGTTTTTT. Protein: CATSDGGRAGELFF.

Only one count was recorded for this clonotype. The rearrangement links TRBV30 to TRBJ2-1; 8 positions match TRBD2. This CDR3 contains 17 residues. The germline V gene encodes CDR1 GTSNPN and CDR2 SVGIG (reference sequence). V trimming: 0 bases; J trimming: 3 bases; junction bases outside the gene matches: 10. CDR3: CAWSVPPGLGVYNEQFF. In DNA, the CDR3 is TGTGCCTGGAGTGTACCCCCGGGACTAGGGGTCTACAATGAGCAGTTCTTC.

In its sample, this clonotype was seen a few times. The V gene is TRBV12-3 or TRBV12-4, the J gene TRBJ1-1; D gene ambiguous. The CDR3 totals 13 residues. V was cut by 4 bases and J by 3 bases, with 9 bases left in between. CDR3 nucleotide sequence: TGTGCCAGCAGTTCCGATAGCTACACTGAAGCTTTCTTT. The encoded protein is CASSSDSYTEAFF.

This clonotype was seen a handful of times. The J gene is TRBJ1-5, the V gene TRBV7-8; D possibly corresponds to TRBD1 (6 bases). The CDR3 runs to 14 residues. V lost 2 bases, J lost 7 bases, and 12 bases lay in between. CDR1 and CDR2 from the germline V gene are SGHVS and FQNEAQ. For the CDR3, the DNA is TGTGCCAGCAGCTTAAAAACAGGGCCCCAGCCCCAGCATTTT. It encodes CASSLKTGPQPQHF.

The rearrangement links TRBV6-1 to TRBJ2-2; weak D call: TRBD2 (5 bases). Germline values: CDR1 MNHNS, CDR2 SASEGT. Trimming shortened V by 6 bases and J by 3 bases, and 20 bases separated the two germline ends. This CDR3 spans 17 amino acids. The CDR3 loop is CASSWRTDRGDTGELFF. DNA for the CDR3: TGTGCCAGCAGCTGGAGGACCGACCGCGGTGACACCGGGGAGCTGTTTTTT.

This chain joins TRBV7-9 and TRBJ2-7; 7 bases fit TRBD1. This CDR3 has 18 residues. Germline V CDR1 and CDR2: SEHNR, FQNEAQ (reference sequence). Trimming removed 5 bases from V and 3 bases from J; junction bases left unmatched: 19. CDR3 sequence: CASSTRSTGPSPLYEQYF. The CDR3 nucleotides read TGTGCCAGCAGCACCCGATCGACAGGGCCTTCTCCTCTCTACGAGCAGTACTTC.

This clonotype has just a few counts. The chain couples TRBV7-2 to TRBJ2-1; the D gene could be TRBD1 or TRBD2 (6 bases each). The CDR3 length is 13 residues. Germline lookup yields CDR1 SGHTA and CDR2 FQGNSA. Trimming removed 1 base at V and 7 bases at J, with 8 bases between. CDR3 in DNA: TGTGCCAGCAGCTTAGTAGGGGGGAATGAGCAGTTCTTC. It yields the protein CASSLVGGNEQFF.

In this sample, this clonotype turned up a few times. CDR3 sequence: CASSTRRGETQYF. In nucleotides, the CDR3 is TGTGCCAGCAGCACACGGCGGGGGGAGACCCAGTACTTC. The V and J genes are TRBV6-2 or TRBV6-3 and TRBJ2-5, with 7 bases matching TRBD2. Germline values: CDR1 MNHEY, CDR2 SVGEGT. There are 13 residues in the CDR3. With V trimmed by 6 bases and J by 5 bases, 6 bases remained unmatched.

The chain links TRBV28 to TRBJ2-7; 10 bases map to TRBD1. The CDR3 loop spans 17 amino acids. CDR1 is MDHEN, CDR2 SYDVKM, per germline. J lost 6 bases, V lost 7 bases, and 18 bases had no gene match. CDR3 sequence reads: CASTPGVGTGAFGEQYF. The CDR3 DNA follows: TGTGCCAGCACCCCTGGGGTCGGGACAGGGGCATTCGGCGAGCAGTACTTC.

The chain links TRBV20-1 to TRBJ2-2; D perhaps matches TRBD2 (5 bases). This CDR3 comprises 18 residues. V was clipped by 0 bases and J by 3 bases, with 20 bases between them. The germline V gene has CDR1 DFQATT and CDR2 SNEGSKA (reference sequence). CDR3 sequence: CSARDSRTPVDHTGELFF. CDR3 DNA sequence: TGCAGTGCTAGAGATTCGCGGACTCCGGTCGACCACACCGGGGAGCTGTTTTTT.

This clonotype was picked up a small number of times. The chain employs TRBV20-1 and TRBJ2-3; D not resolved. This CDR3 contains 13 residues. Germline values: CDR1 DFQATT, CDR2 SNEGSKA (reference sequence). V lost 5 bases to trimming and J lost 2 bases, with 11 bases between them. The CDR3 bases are TGCAGTGCTCCCGAGAGGCCCACAGATACGCAGTATTTT. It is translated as CSAPERPTDTQYF.

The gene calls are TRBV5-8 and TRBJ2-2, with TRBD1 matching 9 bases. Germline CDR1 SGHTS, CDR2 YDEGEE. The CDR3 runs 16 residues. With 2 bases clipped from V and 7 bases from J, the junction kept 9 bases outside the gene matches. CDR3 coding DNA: TGTGCCAGCAGCTTCGAAAGGGGGACAGGGCGCGGGGAGCTGTTTTTT. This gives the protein CASSFERGTGRGELFF.

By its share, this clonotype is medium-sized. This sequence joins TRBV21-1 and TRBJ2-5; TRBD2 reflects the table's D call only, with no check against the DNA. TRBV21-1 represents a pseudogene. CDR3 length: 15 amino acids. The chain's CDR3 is CASSARTSVQETQYF. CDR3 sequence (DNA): TGTGCCAGCAGCGCCAGGACGAGCGTACAAGAGACCCAGTACTTC.

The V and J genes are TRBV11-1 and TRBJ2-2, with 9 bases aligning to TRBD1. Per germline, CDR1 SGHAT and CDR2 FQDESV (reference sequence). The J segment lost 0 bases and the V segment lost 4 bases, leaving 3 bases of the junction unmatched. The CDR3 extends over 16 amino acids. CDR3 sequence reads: CASSSTGGTNTGELFF. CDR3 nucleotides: TGTGCCAGCAGCTCGACAGGGGGGACGAACACCGGGGAGCTGTTTTTT.

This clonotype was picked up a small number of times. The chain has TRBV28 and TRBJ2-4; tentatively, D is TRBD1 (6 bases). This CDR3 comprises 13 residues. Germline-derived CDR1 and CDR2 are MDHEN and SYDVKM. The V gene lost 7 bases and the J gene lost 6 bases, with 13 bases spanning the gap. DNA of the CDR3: TGTGCCAGCACCACACAGGGTAGAAACATTCAGTACTTC. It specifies CASTTQGRNIQYF.

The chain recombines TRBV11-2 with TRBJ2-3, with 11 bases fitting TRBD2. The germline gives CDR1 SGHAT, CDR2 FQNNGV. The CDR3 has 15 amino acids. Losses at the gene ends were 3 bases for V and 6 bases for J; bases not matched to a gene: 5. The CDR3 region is CASSLGLAVSDTQYF. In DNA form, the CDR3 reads TGTGCCAGCAGCTTGGGACTAGCGGTTTCTGATACGCAGTATTTT.

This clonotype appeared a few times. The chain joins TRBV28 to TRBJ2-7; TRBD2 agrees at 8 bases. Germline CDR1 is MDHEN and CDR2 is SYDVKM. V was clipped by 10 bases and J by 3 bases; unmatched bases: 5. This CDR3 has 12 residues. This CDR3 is CATRGGLYEQYF. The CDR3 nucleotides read TGTGCCACCCGGGGGGGACTCTACGAGCAGTACTTC. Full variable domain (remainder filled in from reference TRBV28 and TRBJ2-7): DVKVTQSSRYLVKRTGEKVFLECVQDMDHENMFWYRQDPGLGLRLIYFSYDVKMKEKGDIPEGYSVSREKKERFSLILESASTNQTSMYLCATRGGLYEQYFGPGTRLTVT.